This T cell receptor (beta chain) was sequenced for a study of identical twins (dated by TCRdb to the mid-2010s). Study-level background: To test whether fetal clonotypes persist, the study used deep sequencing on TCR alpha and beta repertoires from monozygotic twins, unrelated adults of various ages, and cord blood. To rule out contamination, replicate twin experiments were performed at different times with different library preparation protocols. Study-wide conclusions, independent of this receptor: Compared with coincidental sharing between unrelated individuals, an excess of low generation-probability sequences was observed among out-of-frame TCR alpha sequences shared between twins. Excess twin sharing in beta out-of-frame sequences was weaker because fewer shared sequences lowered the signal-to-noise ratio. Because the same donors could not be followed over many years, conclusions were based on cross-sectional statistical analysis. Fewer insertions were carried by abundant cord blood beta clonotypes; a weaker similar trend was observed in young adult naive repertoires, while no such trend was observed in memory repertoires. Zero-insertion analyses could be partly confounded by invariant T cells such as MAIT and iNKT, though diverse VJ usage argued against such confounding for most clonotypes. Recombination models systematically underestimated out-of-frame TCR alpha sharing in monozygotic twins but agreed with sharing between unrelated individuals.

The CDR3 has 14 amino acids, counting the end cysteine and phenylalanine. Solely the CDR3 DNA is kept, with 42 bases framed from the first base. Trimming takes 3 bases from V and 1 base from J, and the germline ends sit 7 bases apart. Per the germline V gene, SNHLY is the CDR1 and FYNNEI is the CDR2. The receptor library was made with 5' RACE. Sequencer: Illumina HiSeq 2000. A universal primer binding site was added through template switching, and the final cDNA carried a unique molecular identifier so that TCR cDNA molecules could be counted accurately. Specific primers in the conserved constant-segment region were used to synthesize first-strand cDNA for TCR alpha and beta chains. To control for contamination, every cDNA library carried two barcodes: a SMART-Mk sample barcode plus Illumina barcodes. TruSeq adapter sequences and Illumina sample barcodes were added in two successive PCR steps. The TCR alpha and beta cDNA libraries were sequenced on the Illumina HiSeq platform using custom primers. The original pipeline was this. Raw reads were processed with MiGEC to extract unique molecular identifiers, and MiXCR was used to determine CDR3 positions. Recombination models were inferred per individual with the repgenHMM and IGoR tools using an EM algorithm. Shared clonotype analysis was performed with the tcR package in R, normalizing sharing by the product of cloneset sizes. Out-of-frame nonproductive sequences were analyzed to study raw recombination free of thymic and clonal selection effects. TCRdb applied fastp at Q25 and MiXCR to the public reads, then kept only in-frame beta chains. Each record represents a unique CDR3 protein, reported with the most common genes and DNA among its rows. What appears here as the V and J calls and clone size reflects TCRdb's work, not the paper's. This sample gives 1.5 million to 2 million distinct CDR3 sequences in total; around 33% of them show up just once. Of the sample, approximately 0.25% is held by the ten largest clones.

This clonotype was detected only a few times. This receptor's antigen is unknown. Per-base qualities were not stored, and no clone one base away is much larger. Every donor in the study was a healthy Caucasian. The chain is encoded by TRBV2 joined to TRBJ1-5; no D gene can be assigned with confidence. The sequence was collected from a newborn girl in good health. The material sequenced was cord blood. This receptor carries the CDR3 CASSEGWSNQPQHF. The sequence in DNA is TGTGCCAGCAGTGAGGGATGGAGCAATCAGCCCCAGCATTTT.